This TCR beta chain was recorded in a study of blood T cell repertoires in COVID-19. Study-wide background: Sources were T cells, B-cell-depleted T cells, or PBMCs; the material itself was cDNA or gDNA.

Only in-frame clones appear in the TCRdb table, and some are missing; sequencing was by immunoSEQ multiplex PCR. The sample shows 180,000 or so clones, approximately 83% of them seen only once. J gave up 4 bases and V 5 bases, and 11 bases lay outside the gene matches. The CDR3 length is 16 residues. The germline gives CDR1 SNHLY, CDR2 FYNNEI. This clone showed up just once. The sequence derives from a man in his 60s with acute or convalescent COVID-19. The rearrangement joins TRBV2 to TRBJ2-1; 7 bases map to TRBD2. The source material was peripheral blood. This CDR3 is CASSSGQASGYNEQFF. The CDR3 nucleotides are TGTGCCAGCAGTTCGGGTCAGGCTAGCGGTTACAATGAGCAGTTCTTC. The whole variable domain, filled in from reference TRBV2 and TRBJ2-1, reads EPEVTQTPSHQVTQMGQEVILRCVPISNHLYFYWYRQILGQKVEFLVSFYNNEISEKSEIFDDQFSVERPDGSNFTLKIRSTKLEDSAMYFCASSSGQASGYNEQFFGPGTRLTVL.